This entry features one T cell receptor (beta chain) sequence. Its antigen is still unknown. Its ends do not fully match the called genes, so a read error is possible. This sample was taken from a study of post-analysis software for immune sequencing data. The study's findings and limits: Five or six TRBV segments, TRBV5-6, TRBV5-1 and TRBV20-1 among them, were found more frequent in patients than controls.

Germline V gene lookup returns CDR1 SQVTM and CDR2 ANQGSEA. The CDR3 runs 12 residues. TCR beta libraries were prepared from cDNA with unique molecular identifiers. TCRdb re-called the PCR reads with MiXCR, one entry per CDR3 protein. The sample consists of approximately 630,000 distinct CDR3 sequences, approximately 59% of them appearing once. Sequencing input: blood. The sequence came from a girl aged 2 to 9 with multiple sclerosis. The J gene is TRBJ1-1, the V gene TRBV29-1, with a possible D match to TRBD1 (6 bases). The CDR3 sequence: CSALLGDTKAFF. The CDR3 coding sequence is TGCAGCGCCTTACTTGGGGACACTAAAGCTTTCTTT. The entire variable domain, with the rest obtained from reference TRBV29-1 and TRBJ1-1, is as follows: SAVISQKPSRDICQRGTSLTIQCQVDSQVTMMFWYRQQPGQSLTLIATANQGSEATYESGFVIDKFPISRPNLTFSTLTVSNMSPEDSSIYLCSALLGDTKAFFGQGTRLTVV.